The TCR beta chain under discussion was sequenced for a study of blood T cell repertoires in COVID-19. As for the study in general: From T cells, B-cell-depleted T cells, or PBMCs came the material, which was cDNA or gDNA.

In the source study's methods: Reference gene primer amplification yielded estimated nucleated cell counts. Generated by immunoSEQ multiplex PCR, the TCRdb table keeps only in-frame clones and is missing some. That table furnishes V, J and clone size, whereas the DNA furnished D and trimming. Here the sample spans tens of thousands of clones, under 80% being singletons. Trimming cost V 4 bases and J 4 bases; bases outside gene matches: 16. Looked up from germline, CDR1 is SGDLS and CDR2 is YYNGEE. CDR3 length: 18 residues. The receptor was isolated from a human donor in a cohort sampled during active COVID-19. The rearrangement uses TRBV9 and TRBJ1-4, with TRBD1 matching over 7 bases. Material for sequencing was peripheral blood. The CDR3 loop is CASSLRDSRGGLNEKLFF. CDR3 DNA: TGTGCCAGCAGCCTCCGGGACAGTCGAGGGGGCCTTAATGAAAAACTGTTTTTT.